This is a list of T cell receptor beta chains from one sample in a study of T cells in Graves' hyperthyroidism and ophthalmopathy. From the multiplex PCR reads, TCRdb called clonotypes with MiXCR, one entry per CDR3 protein. In the table there are hundreds of thousands of distinct CDR3 sequences, approximately 40% of which are singletons. The sequencing input was blood. These receptors all stem from a man in his late teens or twenties with Graves' hyperthyroidism. The CDR3 runs from the conserved cysteine through the conserved F or W. The order of the fields is clone size, D gene, V gene, CDR3 length, J gene, CDR3 protein, CDR3 DNA. The D gene is left open where the match is weak. Size tells how often a clone was seen (once, few, many) or the class of an expanded clone, and some rows leave it out.

few	NA	TRBV4-1	15	TRBJ1-4	CASSQHGTSREKLFF	TGCGCCAGCAGCCAACACGGGACAAGCAGGGAAAAACTGTTTTTT
few	NA	TRBV14	18	TRBJ1-6	CASSRTTGTGFTNSPLHF	TGTGCCAGCAGCCGCACCACGGGAACAGGGTTTACCAATTCACCCCTCCACTTT
NA	NA	TRBV18	14	TRBJ1-1	CASSHGAGTTEAFF	TGTGCCAGCAGCCACGGCGCGGGGACAACTGAAGCTTTCTTT
few	NA	TRBV19	17	TRBJ1-4	CASRDRRSPSTNEKLFF	TGTGCCAGTAGAGACAGGCGATCCCCCTCAACTAATGAAAAACTGTTTTTT
NA	NA	TRBV9	16	TRBJ1-1	CASSFWGSSMNTEAFF	TGTGCCAGCAGTTTTTGGGGGTCCTCTATGAACACTGAAGCTTTCTTT
few	NA	TRBV19	15	TRBJ2-7	CATGEEDNPTYEQYF	TGTGCCACCGGCGAAGAGGACAATCCGACCTACGAGCAGTACTTC
few	NA	TRBV2	13	TRBJ2-7	CASSPYLGYEQYF	TGTGCCAGCAGTCCATACCTTGGGTACGAGCAGTACTTC
NA	TRBD1	TRBV9	15	TRBJ2-7	CASSDGTGWTYEQYF	TGTGCCAGCAGCGACGGGACAGGGTGGACCTACGAGCAGTACTTC
few	TRBD2	TRBV20-1	14	TRBJ2-5	CSANSGNIQETQYF	TGCAGTGCTAACAGCGGGAACATCCAAGAGACCCAGTACTTC
NA	NA	TRBV9	15	TRBJ1-2	CASSEGGRGLYGYTF	TGTGCCAGCAGCGAGGGGGGCAGGGGCTTATATGGCTACACCTTC
NA	NA	TRBV2	18	TRBJ1-5	CASSTNLGPRGGNQPQHF	TGTGCCAGCAGTACTAACTTGGGGCCCCGTGGCGGCAATCAGCCCCAGCATTTT
few	TRBD2	TRBV7-9	18	TRBJ2-5	CASSLTSGSYVAQETQYF	TGTGCCAGCAGCTTGACTAGCGGGAGTTACGTGGCCCAAGAGACCCAGTACTTC
NA	TRBD2	TRBV12-3/TRBV12-4	14	TRBJ2-7	CASRKTSVSYEQYF	TGTGCCAGCAGAAAGACTAGCGTGTCCTACGAGCAGTACTTC
few	NA	TRBV29-1	15	TRBJ2-7	CSVEDWGGLSYEQYF	TGCAGCGTTGAAGATTGGGGTGGGCTTTCCTACGAGCAGTACTTC
many	NA	TRBV7-6	15	TRBJ1-2	CASSDAPGAASGYTF	TGTGCCAGCAGCGACGCCCCGGGGGCAGCTTCGGGCTACACCTTC
NA	TRBD1	TRBV4-1	14	TRBJ1-4	CASSRLGTGEKLFF	TGCGCCAGCAGCCGACTCGGGACAGGTGAAAAACTGTTTTTT